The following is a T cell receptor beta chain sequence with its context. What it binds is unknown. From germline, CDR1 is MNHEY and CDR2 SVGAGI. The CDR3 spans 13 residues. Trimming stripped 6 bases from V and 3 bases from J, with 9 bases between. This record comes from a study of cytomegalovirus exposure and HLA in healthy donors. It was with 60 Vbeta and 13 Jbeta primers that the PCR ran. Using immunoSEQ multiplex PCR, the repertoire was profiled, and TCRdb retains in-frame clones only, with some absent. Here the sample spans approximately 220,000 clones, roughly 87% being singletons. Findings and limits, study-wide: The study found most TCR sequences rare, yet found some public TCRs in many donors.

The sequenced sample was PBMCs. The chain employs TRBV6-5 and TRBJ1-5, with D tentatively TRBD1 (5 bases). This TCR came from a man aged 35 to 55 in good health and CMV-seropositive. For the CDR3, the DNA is TGTGCCAGCAGCGACAGAGCCAATCAGCCCCAGCATTTT. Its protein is CASSDRANQPQHF.